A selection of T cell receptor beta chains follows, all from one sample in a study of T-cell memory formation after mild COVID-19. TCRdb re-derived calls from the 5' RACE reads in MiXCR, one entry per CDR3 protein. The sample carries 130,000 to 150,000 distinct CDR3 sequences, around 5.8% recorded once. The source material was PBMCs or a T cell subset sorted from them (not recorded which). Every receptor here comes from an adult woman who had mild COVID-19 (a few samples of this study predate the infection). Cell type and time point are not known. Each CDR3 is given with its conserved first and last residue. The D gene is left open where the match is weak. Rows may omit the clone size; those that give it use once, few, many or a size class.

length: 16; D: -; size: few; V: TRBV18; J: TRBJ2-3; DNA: TGTGCCAGCTCACGGCTGGACTCCTCTAGCACAGATACGCAGTATTTT; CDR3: CASSRLDSSSTDTQYF
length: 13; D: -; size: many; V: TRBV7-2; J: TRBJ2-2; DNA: TGTGCCAGCAGCTTAGCGCTAAACGGGGAGCTGTTTTTT; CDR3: CASSLALNGELFF
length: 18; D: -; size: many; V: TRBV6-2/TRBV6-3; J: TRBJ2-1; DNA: TGTGCCAGCAGTTATTCTCGAGACCCCTCGGGGTTTAACAATGAGCAGTTCTTC; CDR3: CASSYSRDPSGFNNEQFF
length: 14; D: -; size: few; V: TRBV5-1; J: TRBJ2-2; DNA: TGCGCCAGCAGCTCAAATGCGGGCGTCGGGGAGCTGTTTTTT; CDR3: CASSSNAGVGELFF
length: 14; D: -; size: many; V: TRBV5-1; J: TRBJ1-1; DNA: TGCGCCAGCAGCTTGCAGGGCGCAATTCGGGAAGCTTTCTTT; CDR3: CASSLQGAIREAFF
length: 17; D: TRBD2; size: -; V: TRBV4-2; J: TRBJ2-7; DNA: TGTGCCAGCAGCCGAGAAATAGCGGGAGGGCCCTCCTACGAGCAGTACTTC; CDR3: CASSREIAGGPSYEQYF
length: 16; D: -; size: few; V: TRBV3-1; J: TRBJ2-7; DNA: TGTGCCAGCAGCCAAGATGCTCAAAGGCGGACTTACGAGCAGTACTTC; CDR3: CASSQDAQRRTYEQYF
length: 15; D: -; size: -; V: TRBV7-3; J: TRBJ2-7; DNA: TGTGCCAGCAGCCTAAACGCAGGGGAAACCTACGAGCAGTACTTC; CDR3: CASSLNAGETYEQYF
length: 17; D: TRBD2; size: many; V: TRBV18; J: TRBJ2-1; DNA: TGTGCCAGCTCACCACCCCGCGAGCGGGGCCCCTACAATGAGCAGTTCTTC; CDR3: CASSPPRERGPYNEQFF
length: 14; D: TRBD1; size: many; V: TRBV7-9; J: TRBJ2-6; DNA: TGTGCCAGCAGCGACAGGGCTGGGGCCAACGTCCTGACTTTC; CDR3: CASSDRAGANVLTF
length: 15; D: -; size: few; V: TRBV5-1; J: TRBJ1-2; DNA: TGCGCCAGCAGCTTGAGCTGGGGTACTAACTATGGCTACACCTTC; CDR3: CASSLSWGTNYGYTF
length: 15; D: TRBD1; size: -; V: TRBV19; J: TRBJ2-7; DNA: TGTGCCAGTAGTATTCAGGGACAGGGTGGCTACGAGCAGTACTTC; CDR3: CASSIQGQGGYEQYF
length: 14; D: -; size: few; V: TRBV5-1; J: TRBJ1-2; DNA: TGCGCCAGCAGCGTCACGGACGGCCCCTATGGCTACACCTTC; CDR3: CASSVTDGPYGYTF
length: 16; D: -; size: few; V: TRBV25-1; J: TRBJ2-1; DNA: TGTGCCAGCAGTGAATATAGTACTAGTACCTTGGATGAGCAGTTCTTC; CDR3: CASSEYSTSTLDEQFF
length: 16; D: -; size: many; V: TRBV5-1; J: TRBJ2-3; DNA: TGCGCCAGCAGCTTGACGACTGGATGGAGCACAGATACGCAGTATTTT; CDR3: CASSLTTGWSTDTQYF
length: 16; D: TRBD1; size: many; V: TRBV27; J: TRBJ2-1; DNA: TGTGCCAGCACCGAAACAGGGGGCAGATCCTACAATGAGCAGTTCTTC; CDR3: CASTETGGRSYNEQFF
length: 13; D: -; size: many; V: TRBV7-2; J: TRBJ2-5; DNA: TGTGCCAGCAGCCGTCTAGGCATCGAGACCCAGTACTTC; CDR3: CASSRLGIETQYF
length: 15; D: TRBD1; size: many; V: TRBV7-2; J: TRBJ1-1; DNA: TGTGCCAGCAGCTTCCAAAACGCAGGGGGCACTGAAGCTTTCTTT; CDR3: CASSFQNAGGTEAFF
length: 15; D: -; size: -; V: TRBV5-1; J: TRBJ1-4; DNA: TGCGCCAGCAGCGGGAACAGTGCAACTAATGAAAAACTGTTTTTT; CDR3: CASSGNSATNEKLFF
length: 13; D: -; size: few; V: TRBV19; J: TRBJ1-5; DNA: TGTGCCAGTAAGCGGGGTGGCAATCAGCCCCAGCATTTT; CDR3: CASKRGGNQPQHF
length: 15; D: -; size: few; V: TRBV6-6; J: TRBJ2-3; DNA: TGTGCCAGCAGTTACTCTTTGATTTTAGCAGATACGCAGTATTTT; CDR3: CASSYSLILADTQYF
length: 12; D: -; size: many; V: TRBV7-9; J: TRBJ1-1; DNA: TGTGCCACACAGGGTCAGAACACTGAAGCTTTCTTT; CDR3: CATQGQNTEAFF
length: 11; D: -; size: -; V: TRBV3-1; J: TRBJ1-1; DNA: TGTGCCAGCAGCCAAGAGGTGGGGACTTTCTTT; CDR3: CASSQEVGTFF
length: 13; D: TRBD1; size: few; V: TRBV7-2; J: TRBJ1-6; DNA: TGTGCCAGCAGCCGGGACAGATATTCACCCCTCCACTTT; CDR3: CASSRDRYSPLHF
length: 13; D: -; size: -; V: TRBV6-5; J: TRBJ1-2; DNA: TGTGCCAGCAGTTACGACAAGCGCTATGGCTACACCTTC; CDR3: CASSYDKRYGYTF
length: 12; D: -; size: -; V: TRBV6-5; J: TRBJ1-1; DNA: TGTGCCAGCAGTTCAAGGGACACTGAAGCTTTCTTT; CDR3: CASSSRDTEAFF
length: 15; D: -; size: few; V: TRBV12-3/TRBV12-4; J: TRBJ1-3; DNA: TGTGCCAGCACCAGAGGTCAGCCAACTGGAAACACCATATATTTT; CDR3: CASTRGQPTGNTIYF
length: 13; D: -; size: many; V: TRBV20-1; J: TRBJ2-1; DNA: TGCAGTGCCAGCGGGCGGGGGCTCAATGAGCAGTTCTTC; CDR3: CSASGRGLNEQFF
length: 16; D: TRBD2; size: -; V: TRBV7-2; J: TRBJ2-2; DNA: TGTGACAGCAGCTTTACTAGCGGGATGAACACCGGGGAGCTGTTTTTT; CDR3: CDSSFTSGMNTGELFF
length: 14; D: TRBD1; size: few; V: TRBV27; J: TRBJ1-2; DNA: TGTGCCAGCACGGGGACAGGGGGCCTCTATGGCTACACCTTC; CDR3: CASTGTGGLYGYTF
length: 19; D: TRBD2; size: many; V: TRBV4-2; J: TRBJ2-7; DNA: TGTGCCAGCAGCCAACCTGGACTAGCGGGAGGGCCTGGGACCGGCGAGCAGTACTTC; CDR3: CASSQPGLAGGPGTGEQYF
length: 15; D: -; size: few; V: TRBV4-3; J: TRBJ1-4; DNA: TGCGCCAGCAGCCAAGATGGAGGGATGAATGAAAAACTGTTTTTT; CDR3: CASSQDGGMNEKLFF
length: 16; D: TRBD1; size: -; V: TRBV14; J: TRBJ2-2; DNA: TGTGCCAGCAGCCAGGCGGGACAGGCGAACACCGGGGAGCTGTTTTTT; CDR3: CASSQAGQANTGELFF
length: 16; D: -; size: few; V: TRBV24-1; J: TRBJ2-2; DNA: TGTGCCACCAGTGATTTACGAGGCAGGAACACCGGGGAGCTGTTTTTT; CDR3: CATSDLRGRNTGELFF
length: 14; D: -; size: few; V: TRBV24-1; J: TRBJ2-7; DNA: TGTGCCACCAGTGAGGGGGACCGGCCCTACGAGCAGTACTTC; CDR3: CATSEGDRPYEQYF
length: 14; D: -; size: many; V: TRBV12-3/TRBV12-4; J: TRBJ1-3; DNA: TGTGCCAGCAGTTTATCAGTGGCTGGAAACACCATATATTTT; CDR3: CASSLSVAGNTIYF
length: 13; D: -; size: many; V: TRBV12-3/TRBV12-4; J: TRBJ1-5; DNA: TGTGCCAGCGCACCGGGATTCAATCAGCCCCAGCATTTT; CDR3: CASAPGFNQPQHF
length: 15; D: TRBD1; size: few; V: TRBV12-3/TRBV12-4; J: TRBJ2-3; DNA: TGTGCCAGCAGTTTCGGACAGGGGGTGGGAGATACGCAGTATTTT; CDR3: CASSFGQGVGDTQYF
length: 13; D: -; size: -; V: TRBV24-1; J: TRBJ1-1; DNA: TGTGCCACCAGTGCGTATGAGGACACTGAAGCTTTCTTT; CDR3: CATSAYEDTEAFF
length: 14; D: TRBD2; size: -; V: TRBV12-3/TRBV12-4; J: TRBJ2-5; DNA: TGTGCCAGCAGCCCGGGGGGGCACCAAGAGACCCAGTACTTC; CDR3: CASSPGGHQETQYF
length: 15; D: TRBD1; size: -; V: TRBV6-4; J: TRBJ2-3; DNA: TGTGCCAGCAGCGCCGGGACAGGTCGCACAGATACGCAGTATTTT; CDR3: CASSAGTGRTDTQYF
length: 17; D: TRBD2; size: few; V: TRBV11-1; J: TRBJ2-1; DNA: TGTGCCAGCAGCCTCGGGTCTGCGCTAGCGGGAGTAGATGAGCAGTTCTTC; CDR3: CASSLGSALAGVDEQFF
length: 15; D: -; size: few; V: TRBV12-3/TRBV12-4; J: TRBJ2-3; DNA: TGTGCCAGCAGGGCCTTTGGGGAATCCACAGATACGCAGTATTTT; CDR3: CASRAFGESTDTQYF
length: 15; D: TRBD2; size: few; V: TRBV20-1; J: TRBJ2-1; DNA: TGCAGTGCTAGTAAGGGGACTAGCGGGAGAAATGAGCAGTTCTTC; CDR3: CSASKGTSGRNEQFF
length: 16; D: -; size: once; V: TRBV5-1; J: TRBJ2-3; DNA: TGCGCCAGCAGGCCCGCAGGAGGGAGTAGCACAGATACGCAGTATTTT; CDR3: CASRPAGGSSTDTQYF
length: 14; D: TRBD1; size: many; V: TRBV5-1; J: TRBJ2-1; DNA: TGCGCCAGCAGCGCGGGACAGGGCCGTCATGAGCAGTTCTTC; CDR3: CASSAGQGRHEQFF
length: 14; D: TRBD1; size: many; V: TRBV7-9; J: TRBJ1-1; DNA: TGTGCCAGCAGCGGGGAGGGGGCGTTTACTGAAGCTTTCTTT; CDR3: CASSGEGAFTEAFF
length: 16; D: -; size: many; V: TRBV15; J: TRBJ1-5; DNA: TGTGCCACCAGCAGAGGAGGGCTAGGGAGCAATCAGCCCCAGCATTTT; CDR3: CATSRGGLGSNQPQHF
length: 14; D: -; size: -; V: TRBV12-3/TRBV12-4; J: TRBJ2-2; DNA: TGTGCCAGCAGTTTGTGGGAGAACACCGGGGAGCTGTTTTTT; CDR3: CASSLWENTGELFF
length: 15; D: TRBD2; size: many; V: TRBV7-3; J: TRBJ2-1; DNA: TGTGCCAGCAGAGCGAGCGGGGGGACCTACAATGAGCAGTTCTTC; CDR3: CASRASGGTYNEQFF
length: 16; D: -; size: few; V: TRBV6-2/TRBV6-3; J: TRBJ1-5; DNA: TGTGCCAGCAGTTACTCCCCTGGTAAATCCTATCAGCCCCAGCATTTT; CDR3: CASSYSPGKSYQPQHF
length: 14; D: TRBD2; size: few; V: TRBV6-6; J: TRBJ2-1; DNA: TGTGCCAGCAGCTGGACTAGCACTTTAAATGAGCAGTTCTTC; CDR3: CASSWTSTLNEQFF